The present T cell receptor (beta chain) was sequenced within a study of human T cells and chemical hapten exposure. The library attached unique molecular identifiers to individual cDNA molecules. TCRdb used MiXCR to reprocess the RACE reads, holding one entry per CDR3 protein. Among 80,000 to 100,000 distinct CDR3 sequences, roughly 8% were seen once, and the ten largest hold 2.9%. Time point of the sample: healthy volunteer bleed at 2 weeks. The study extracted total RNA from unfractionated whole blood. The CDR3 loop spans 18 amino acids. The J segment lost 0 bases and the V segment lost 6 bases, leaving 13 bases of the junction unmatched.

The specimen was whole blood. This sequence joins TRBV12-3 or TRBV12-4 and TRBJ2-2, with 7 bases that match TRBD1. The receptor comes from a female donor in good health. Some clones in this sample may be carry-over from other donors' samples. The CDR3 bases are TGTGCCAGCAGCAATTTCGGAAGGGGGCTATCGAACACCGGGGAGCTGTTTTTT. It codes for CASSNFGRGLSNTGELFF.